A single sample is the source of the 3 T cell receptor beta chains below, sequenced in a study of T cell clonality in common variable immunodeficiency. Method: immunoSEQ multiplex PCR; TCRdb's copy keeps in-frame clones and lacks some. This repertoire lists roughly 32,000 clones without singletons; approximately 9.4% sits in the top ten. The specimen sequenced was peripheral blood mononuclear cells. The receptors originated from a person aged 18-70 years in good health.

This clone was observed many times. The sequenced fragment ends 3 residues before the CDR3 boundary, so the rest is inferred from the germline J gene. The V call is TRBV11-3, the J call TRBJ2-2; 8 nucleotides line up with TRBD1. CDR3 length: 15 amino acids. Trimming removed 5 bases from V and 5 bases from J; junction bases left unmatched: 7. CDR1 is SGHNT, CDR2 YENEEA, per germline. CDR3 bases read: TGTGCCAGCAGCCGCGGACAGGGAAAAACCGGGGAG. Residues: CASSRGQGKTGE. The whole CDR3 region reads CASSRGQGKTGELFF.

A word on this clone: Given a much more abundant clone one base away, this may be a read error. The read is 3 residues too short to cover the CDR3 end, so that end is filled in from the germline J gene. The chain links TRBV19 to TRBJ2-3; perhaps D is TRBD1 or TRBD2 (5 bases each). CDR1 is LNHDA, CDR2 SQIVND, per germline (reference sequence). CDR3 size: 19 residues. The CDR3 DNA, read in part, is TGTGCCAGTAGTCTCCGCCTTCCGGGAACAGGAGGTTCAAATCAGCCG. This sequence encodes CASSLRLPGTGGSNQP. The complete CDR3 protein is CASSLRLPGTGGSNQPQYF. The full variable domain, completed using reference TRBV19 and TRBJ2-3, is DGGITQSPKYLFRKEGQNVTLSCEQNLNHDAMYWYRQDPGQGLRLIYYSQIVNDFQKGDIAEGYSVSREKKESFPLTVTSAQKNPTAFYLCASSLRLPGTGGSNQPQYFGPGTRLTVL.

This clone turned up a few times. The sequenced fragment ends 3 residues before the CDR3 boundary, so the rest is inferred from the germline J gene. The V call is TRBV7-6, the J call TRBJ1-1; tentatively, D is TRBD1 (5 bases). V dropped 6 bases and J dropped 3 bases, with 11 bases sitting between them. This CDR3 contains 13 residues. The germline V gene has CDR1 SGHVS and CDR2 FNYEAQ. The CDR3 region is CASSSDTYTEAFF. Partial CDR3 DNA: TGTGCCAGCAGTTCGGACACTTACACTGAA. The complete variable domain, with remaining parts taken from reference TRBV7-6 and TRBJ1-1, reads GAGVSQSPRYKVTKRGQDVALRCDPISGHVSLYWYRQALGQGPEFLTYFNYEAQQDKSGLPNDRFSAERPEGSISTLTIQRTEQRDSAMYRCASSSDTYTEAFFGQGTRLTVV.